One sample yielded the 19 T cell receptor beta chains listed below, sequenced in a study of T cells in Graves' hyperthyroidism and ophthalmopathy. Template material for amplifying TCR beta CDR3 regions consisted of RNA transcripts. Initially, a first-round RT-PCR of the TCR CDR3 employed the HTBI primer set. TCRdb re-called the multiplex PCR reads with MiXCR, one entry per CDR3 protein. The sample holds about 700,000 distinct CDR3 sequences, 12% to 15% seen once. Specimen: blood. All receptors derive from a woman in her late teens or twenties with Graves' hyperthyroidism.

This clonotype showed up many times. The chain combines TRBV13 with TRBJ2-7, with D perhaps matching TRBD1 (6 bases). There are 13 residues in the CDR3. From germline, CDR1 is PRHDT and CDR2 FYEKMQ (reference sequence). V lost 7 bases and J lost 6, with 16 bases in between. Here the CDR3 reads CASKVRGTSEQYF. CDR3 in DNA: TGTGCCAGCAAAGTCAGGGGCACCTCCGAGCAGTACTTC.

This clonotype occurred many times. V and J are TRBV20-1 and TRBJ1-1; D ambiguous. Trimming took 3 bases from V and 2 from J, leaving 10 bases between them. CDR3 length: 13 amino acids. Germline V gene data show CDR1 as DFQATT and CDR2 as SNEGSKA (reference sequence). The CDR3 loop is CSARRDSNTEAFF. In nucleotides, the CDR3 is TGCAGTGCTAGGCGGGATTCAAACACTGAAGCTTTCTTT.

The chain recombines TRBV7-3 with TRBJ1-1; D gene uncertain. V lost 0 bases to trimming and J lost 5 bases, with 13 bases between them. Germline CDR1 is SGHTA and CDR2 is FQGTGA. The CDR3 loop spans 15 amino acids. This chain's CDR3 is CASSLTGIGRTEAFF. DNA of the CDR3: TGTGCCAGCAGCTTAACAGGGATAGGAAGAACTGAAGCTTTCTTT.

This clonotype was detected only a few times. The gene calls are TRBV18 and TRBJ2-3; TRBD2 agrees at 8 bases. Trimming at V came to 6 bases and at J to 5 bases, leaving 16 bases not matched to a gene. The germline gives CDR1 KGHSH, CDR2 LQKENI. There are 17 residues in the CDR3. For the CDR3, the DNA is TGTGCCAGCTCGCCGGGACTTTTTAGCGGGATGGGAGATACGCAGTATTTT. Translation: CASSPGLFSGMGDTQYF.

The chain's CDR3 is CASSMVSSYEQYF. DNA of the CDR3: TGTGCCAGTAGTATGGTCAGTTCCTACGAGCAGTACTTC. The chain couples TRBV19 to TRBJ2-7; D gene ambiguous. The CDR3 runs 13 residues. Germline CDR1 is LNHDA and CDR2 is SQIVND (reference sequence). Trimming took off 3 bases at V and 1 base at J, with 7 bases between the two ends.

The chain couples TRBV28 to TRBJ2-5; D might be TRBD1 (6 bases). The CDR3 runs 14 residues. V dropped 1 base and J dropped 2 bases, with 8 bases sitting between them. CDR1 is MDHEN and CDR2 is SYDVKM in the germline V gene. CDR3 nucleotide sequence: TGTGCCAGCAGTTTATCAGGACAGCAAGAGACCCAGTACTTC. As protein: CASSLSGQQETQYF.

The CDR3 coding sequence is TGTGCCAGCAGCCCCGGACTAGCGGGAGTGGACAATGAGCAGTTCTTC. As protein: CASSPGLAGVDNEQFF. The genes are TRBV11-1 and TRBJ2-1, with 13 bases that match TRBD2. The trim removed 5 bases at V and 5 bases at J, leaving 6 bases unmatched. This CDR3 spans 16 amino acids. The V gene's germline CDR1 is SGHAT and CDR2 FQDESV (reference sequence).

In this sample, this clonotype turned up many times. The chain has TRBV6-2 or TRBV6-3 and TRBJ2-7; possibly TRBD2 for D (7 bases). There are 14 residues in the CDR3. V was trimmed by 8 bases and J by 3 bases, leaving 17 bases between them. CDR1 and CDR2 (germline): MNHEY, SVGEGT. CDR3 sequence reads: CASLHGGAFYEQYF. The CDR3 DNA is TGTGCCAGCCTCCATGGGGGGGCCTTCTACGAGCAGTACTTC.

The chain couples TRBV29-1 to TRBJ2-7, with D perhaps given as TRBD1 or TRBD2 (5 bases each). This CDR3 has 13 amino acids. The V end lost 6 bases, the J end lost 3 bases, and 15 bases lay between the germline ends. Germline values: CDR1 SQVTM, CDR2 ANQGSEA. CDR3 in amino acids: CSVGTLASYEQYF. CDR3 nucleotide sequence: TGCAGCGTCGGGACCCTGGCGAGCTACGAGCAGTACTTC.

The chain joins TRBV20-1 to TRBJ2-7; TRBD2 aligns across 13 bases. Losses at the gene ends were 6 bases for V and 4 bases for J; bases not matched to a gene: 9. Germline V CDR1 and CDR2: DFQATT, SNEGSKA (reference sequence). CDR3 size: 15 residues. The CDR3 region is CSARGTSGNRYEQYF. In DNA, the CDR3 is TGCAGTGCCCGCGGGACTAGCGGGAACCGTTACGAGCAGTACTTC.

The chain couples TRBV6-1 to TRBJ2-3, with a weak D call TRBD2 (6 bases). There are 14 residues in the CDR3. Trimming cost V 0 bases and J 5 bases, with 9 bases left between them. Germline CDR1 reads MNHNS; CDR2 reads SASEGT. CDR3 region: CASSEAGRGDTQYF. Written as DNA, the CDR3 is TGTGCCAGCAGTGAAGCAGGGCGGGGAGATACGCAGTATTTT.

This clonotype occurred a few times. The rearrangement uses TRBV29-1 and TRBJ2-1, with 8 bases lining up with TRBD2. Germline V gene sequence: CDR1 SQVTM, CDR2 ANQGSEA. CDR3 size: 12 residues. The V gene end was trimmed by 7 bases and the J gene end by 4 bases; junction bases not matched to a gene: 3. The CDR3 DNA follows: TGCAGCGACGGGGGGGGGTACAATGAGCAGTTCTTC. Residues: CSDGGGYNEQFF.

The chain combines TRBV20-1 with TRBJ1-1; D is unresolved. Germline CDR1 and CDR2: DFQATT and SNEGSKA (reference sequence). The CDR3 spans 11 residues. V lost 7 bases and J lost 4, with 10 bases in between. CDR3: CSVEESTEAFF. The CDR3 nucleotides are TGCAGTGTTGAAGAGAGCACTGAAGCTTTCTTT.

Many counts were recorded for this clonotype. The chain links TRBV7-9 to TRBJ2-7, with TRBD1 as a possible D gene (5 bases). Germline lookup yields CDR1 SEHNR and CDR2 FQNEAQ (reference sequence). The CDR3 consists of 17 residues. Trimming removed 1 base from V and 0 bases from J, with 16 bases in between. CDR3 nucleotides: TGTGCCAGCAGCTTAGGAGCTTGGCAGGACATCTCCTACGAGCAGTACTTC. This gives the protein CASSLGAWQDISYEQYF.

V usage is TRBV12-3 or TRBV12-4 and J usage is TRBJ2-1; tentatively, D is TRBD1 (5 bases). CDR3 size: 15 residues. The germline V and J ends were trimmed by 7 bases and 2 bases, with 15 bases remaining between them. CDR3 in amino acids: CASTPKGEAYNEQFF. The CDR3, as DNA: TGTGCCAGCACCCCAAAAGGGGAAGCCTACAATGAGCAGTTCTTC.

This clonotype was recorded a few times. The V and J genes are TRBV5-5 and TRBJ2-3; 7 nucleotides line up with TRBD2. The J segment lost 0 bases and the V segment lost 4 bases, leaving 5 bases of the junction unmatched. Germline V gene lookup returns CDR1 SGHKS and CDR2 YYEKEE (reference sequence). The CDR3 covers 15 residues. Here the CDR3 DNA reads TGTGCCAGCAGCAGAACTAGCGCCAGCACAGATACGCAGTATTTT. Amino acids: CASSRTSASTDTQYF.

This clonotype was counted ten times or more. This chain connects TRBV18 to TRBJ2-5; TRBD1 or TRBD2 may be the D gene (5 bases each). Germline V gene sequence: CDR1 KGHSH, CDR2 LQKENI. V shed 3 bases and J shed 5 bases, with 10 bases lying between them. This CDR3 has 13 amino acids. In DNA form, the CDR3 reads TGTGCCAGCTCACCGGGTGAGGGGGAGACCCAGTACTTC. Residues: CASSPGEGETQYF. Full variable domain (rest looked up from reference TRBV18 and TRBJ2-5): NAGVMQNPRHLVRRRGQEARLRCSPMKGHSHVYWYRQLPEEGLKFMVYLQKENIIDESGMPKERFSAEFPKEGPSILRIQQVVRGDSAAYFCASSPGEGETQYFGPGTRLLVL.

This clonotype was seen a handful of times. The chain joins TRBV29-1 to TRBJ2-3; 14 nucleotides align to TRBD2. The CDR3 is made up of 18 amino acids. CDR1 and CDR2 from the germline V gene are SQVTM and ANQGSEA. V shed 6 bases and J 0 bases; nucleotides not matched to a gene: 11. CDR3 loop: CSVAGTSGRGVSTDTQYF. The CDR3 nucleotides are TGCAGCGTCGCCGGGACTAGCGGGAGAGGGGTTAGCACAGATACGCAGTATTTT.

This clonotype was seen repeatedly, ten times or more. The V and J genes are TRBV7-9 and TRBJ2-7; possible D gene TRBD1, 6 bases. Per germline, CDR1 SEHNR and CDR2 FQNEAQ (reference sequence). This CDR3 is built from 14 residues. V lost 4 bases and J 5 bases, leaving 15 bases between the germline ends. CDR3 coding DNA: TGTGCCAGCAGCTGGACAGCGAAGGGGGACGAGCAGTACTTC. Encoded protein: CASSWTAKGDEQYF.